This TCR beta chain was identified in a study of blood T cell repertoires in COVID-19. About the research overall: Italy, Spain and the United States were the sources of the convalescent and acute COVID-19 samples.

The germline V gene encodes CDR1 MDHEN and CDR2 SYDVKM. Trimming took off 2 bases at V and 4 bases at J, with 5 bases between the two ends. The CDR3 is 12 amino acids. The count of this clone is one. Here immunoSEQ multiplex PCR was the method, and the copy in TCRdb shows in-frame clones only, minus some. Of 150,000 to 200,000 clones listed, approximately 88% were seen once; the top ten hold 9% to 10%. The chain has TRBV28 and TRBJ1-2; no clear D. This clonotype originated in a young woman who had recovered from COVID-19. Sequenced input: PBMCs or T cells enriched from blood (not recorded which). CDR3 nucleotides: TGTGCCAGCAGTTTACCTCCCTATGGCTACACCTTC. It yields the protein CASSLPPYGYTF.